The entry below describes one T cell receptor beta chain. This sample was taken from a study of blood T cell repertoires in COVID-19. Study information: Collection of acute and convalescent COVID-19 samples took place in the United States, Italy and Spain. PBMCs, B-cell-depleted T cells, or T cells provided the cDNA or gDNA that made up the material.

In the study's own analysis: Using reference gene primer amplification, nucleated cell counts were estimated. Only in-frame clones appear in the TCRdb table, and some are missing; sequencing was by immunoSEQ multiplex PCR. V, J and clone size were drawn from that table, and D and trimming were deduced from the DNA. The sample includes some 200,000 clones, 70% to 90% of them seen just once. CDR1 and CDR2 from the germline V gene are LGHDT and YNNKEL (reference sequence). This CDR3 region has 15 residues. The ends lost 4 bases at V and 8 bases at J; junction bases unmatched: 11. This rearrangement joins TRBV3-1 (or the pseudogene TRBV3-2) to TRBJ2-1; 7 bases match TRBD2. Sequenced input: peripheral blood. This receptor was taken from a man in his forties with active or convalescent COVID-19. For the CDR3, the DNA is TGTGCCAGCAGCCTCGGGGACTATGGTGCCGATGAGCAGTTCTTC. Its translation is CASSLGDYGADEQFF.